This TCR beta chain stems from a study of human T cells and chemical hapten exposure. Study information: Patches with 0.01% DPC went on the upper back, and the tests were read at 6 days.

Specified time point: patch test 1, 2 weeks after DPC sensitization. The treatment here: therapeutic diphenylcyclopropenone sensitization with weekly scalp DPC. Individual cDNA molecules received unique molecular identifiers in the library. Via MiXCR, TCRdb re-called the RACE reads, giving one row per CDR3 protein. The table has roughly 86,000 distinct CDR3 sequences, about 10% seen once. The receptor's source is a man aged 40-49 years with alopecia areata. Some clones in this sample may be carry-over from other donors' samples. Sample: whole blood, taken in connection with sensitization to the hapten diphenylcyclopropenone (DPC).

The CDR3 region has the DNA TGTGCCAGCAGTCCGGACAGCTTAGGGATAATGGGAGAGCAGTACTTC. This codes for CASSPDSLGIMGEQYF. The chain has TRBV27 and TRBJ2-7; TRBD1 is a possible D gene (6 bases). Trimming pared 5 bases from V and 7 bases from J, leaving 24 bases between. This CDR3 is 16 amino acids long. Germline V gene data show CDR1 as MNHEY and CDR2 as SMNVEV (reference sequence).